This T cell receptor (beta chain) was retrieved from a study of blood T cell repertoires in COVID-19. About the research overall: Samples came from the United States, Italy and Spain, spanning acute and convalescent COVID-19. The cDNA or gDNA used as material had been derived from T cells, B-cell-depleted T cells, or PBMCs.

CDR1 and CDR2 (germline): LNHDA, SQIVND (reference sequence). This CDR3 is 17 amino acids long. The V end lost 6 bases, the J end lost 0 bases, and 20 bases lay between the germline ends. Per the original data handling: Nucleated cell number was recorded as an estimate derived from reference gene primer amplification. Profiled with immunoSEQ multiplex PCR; TCRdb holds only in-frame clones, not every one. V, J and clone size derive from that table, while D and trimming were established from the DNA sequence. The table includes approximately 50,000 clones, over 80% detected once. This clone was counted a few times.

The clonotype was recovered from an older man with active COVID-19. This chain links TRBV19 with TRBJ1-1, with a weak D call TRBD1 (6 bases). Sequenced input: peripheral blood. The CDR3 here is CASRRTSQGLMNTEAFF. In DNA form, the CDR3 reads TGTGCCAGTAGGCGAACCTCACAGGGCTTAATGAACACTGAAGCTTTCTTT.